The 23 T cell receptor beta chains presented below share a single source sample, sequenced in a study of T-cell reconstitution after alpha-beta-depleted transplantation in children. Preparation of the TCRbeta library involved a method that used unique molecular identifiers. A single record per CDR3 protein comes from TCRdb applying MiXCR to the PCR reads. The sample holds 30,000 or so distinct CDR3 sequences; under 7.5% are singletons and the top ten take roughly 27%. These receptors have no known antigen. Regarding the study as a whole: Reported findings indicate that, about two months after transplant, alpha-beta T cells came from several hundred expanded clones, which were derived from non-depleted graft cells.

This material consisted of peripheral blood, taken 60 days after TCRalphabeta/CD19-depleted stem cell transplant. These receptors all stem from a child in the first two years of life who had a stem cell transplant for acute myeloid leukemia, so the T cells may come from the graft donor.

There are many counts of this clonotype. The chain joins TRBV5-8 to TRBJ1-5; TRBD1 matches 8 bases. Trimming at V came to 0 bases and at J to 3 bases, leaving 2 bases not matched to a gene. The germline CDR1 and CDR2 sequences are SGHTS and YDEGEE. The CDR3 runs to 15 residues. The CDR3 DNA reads TGTGCCAGCAGCTTGGACAGGGGGAACAATCAGCCCCAGCATTTT. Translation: CASSLDRGNNQPQHF.

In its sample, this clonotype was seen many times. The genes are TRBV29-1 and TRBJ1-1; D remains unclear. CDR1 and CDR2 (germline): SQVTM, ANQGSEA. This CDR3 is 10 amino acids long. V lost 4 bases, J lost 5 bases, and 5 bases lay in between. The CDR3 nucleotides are TGCAGCGTTGCGAGGACTGAAGCTTTCTTT. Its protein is CSVARTEAFF.

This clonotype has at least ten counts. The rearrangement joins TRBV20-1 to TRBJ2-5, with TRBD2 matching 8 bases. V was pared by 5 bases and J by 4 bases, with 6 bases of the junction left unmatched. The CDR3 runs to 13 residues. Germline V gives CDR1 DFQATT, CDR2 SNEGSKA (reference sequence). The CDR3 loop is CSASGGPGETQYF. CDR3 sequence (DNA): TGCAGTGCTTCGGGGGGGCCGGGAGAGACCCAGTACTTC.

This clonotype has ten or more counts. In nucleotides, the CDR3 is TGTGCCAGCAGCGAGAGCGGGAGCCACGAGCAGTACTTC. This codes for CASSESGSHEQYF. V usage is TRBV7-3 and J usage is TRBJ2-7, with 8 bases fitting TRBD2. Germline lookup yields CDR1 SGHTA and CDR2 FQGTGA. This CDR3 has 13 residues. After removal of 5 bases from V and 5 bases from J, the junction contained 5 bases not matched to a gene.

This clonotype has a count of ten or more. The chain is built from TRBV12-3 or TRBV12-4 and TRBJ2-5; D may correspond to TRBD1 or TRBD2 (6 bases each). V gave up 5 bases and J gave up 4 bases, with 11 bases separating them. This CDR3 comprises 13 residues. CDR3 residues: CASSPRGLETQYF. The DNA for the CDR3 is TGTGCCAGCAGTCCCCGGGGGCTAGAGACCCAGTACTTC.

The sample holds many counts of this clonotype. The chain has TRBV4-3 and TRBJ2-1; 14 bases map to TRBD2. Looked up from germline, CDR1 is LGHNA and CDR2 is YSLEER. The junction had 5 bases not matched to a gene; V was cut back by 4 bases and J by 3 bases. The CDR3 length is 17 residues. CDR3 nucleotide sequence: TGCGCCAGCAGCCCCGGGACTAGCGGGAGAAGCTACAATGAGCAGTTCTTC. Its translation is CASSPGTSGRSYNEQFF.

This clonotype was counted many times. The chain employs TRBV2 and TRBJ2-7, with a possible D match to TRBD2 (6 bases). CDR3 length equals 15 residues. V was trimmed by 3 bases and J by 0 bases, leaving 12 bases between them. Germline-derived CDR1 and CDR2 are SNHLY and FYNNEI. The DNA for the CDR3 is TGTGCCAGCAGTGACGGGGACTTCTACTCCTACGAGCAGTACTTC. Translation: CASSDGDFYSYEQYF. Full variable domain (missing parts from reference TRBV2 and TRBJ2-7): EPEVTQTPSHQVTQMGQEVILRCVPISNHLYFYWYRQILGQKVEFLVSFYNNEISEKSEIFDDQFSVERPDGSNFTLKIRSTKLEDSAMYFCASSDGDFYSYEQYFGPGTRLTVT.

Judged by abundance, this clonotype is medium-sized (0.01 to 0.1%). The CDR3 nucleotides read TGTGCCAGCAGCCCCTCAAGGGGGGAGACCCAGTACTTC. Translating gives CASSPSRGETQYF. V usage is TRBV7-3 and J usage is TRBJ2-5; possible D gene TRBD1, 6 bases. Germline V CDR1 and CDR2: SGHTA, FQGTGA. Trimming pared 5 bases from V and 5 bases from J, leaving 12 bases between. CDR3 length: 13 amino acids.

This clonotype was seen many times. CDR3 in amino acids: CAQQPTTPRDRGPASQTGELFF. CDR3 DNA: TGTGCCCAGCAGCCTACTACCCCCCGGGACAGGGGGCCAGCTAGCCAGACCGGGGAGCTGTTTTTT. The chain combines TRBV6-9 with TRBJ2-2; 12 positions match TRBD1. V was clipped by 11 bases and J by 5 bases; unmatched bases: 30. Germline V CDR1 and CDR2: MNHGY, SVAAGI. This CDR3 is built from 22 residues.

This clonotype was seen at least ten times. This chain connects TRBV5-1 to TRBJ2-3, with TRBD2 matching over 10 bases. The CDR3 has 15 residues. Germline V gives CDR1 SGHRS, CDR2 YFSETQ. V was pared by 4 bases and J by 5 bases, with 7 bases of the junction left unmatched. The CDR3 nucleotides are TGCGCCAGCAGCCTGCCGGGACTAGCGATAGATACGCAGTATTTT. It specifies CASSLPGLAIDTQYF.

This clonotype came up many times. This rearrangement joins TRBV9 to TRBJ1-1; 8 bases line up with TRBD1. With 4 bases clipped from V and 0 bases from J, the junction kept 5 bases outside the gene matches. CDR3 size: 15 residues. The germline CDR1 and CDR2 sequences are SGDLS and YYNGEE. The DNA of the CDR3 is TGTGCCAGCAGCCGCCAGGGGGCTGTGAACACTGAAGCTTTCTTT. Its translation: CASSRQGAVNTEAFF.

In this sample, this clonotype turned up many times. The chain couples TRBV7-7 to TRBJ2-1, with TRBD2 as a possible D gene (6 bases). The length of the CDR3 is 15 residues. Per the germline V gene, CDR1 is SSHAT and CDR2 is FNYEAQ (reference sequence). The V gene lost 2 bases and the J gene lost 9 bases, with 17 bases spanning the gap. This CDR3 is CASSLSGFAWGEQFF. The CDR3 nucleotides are TGTGCCAGCAGCTTAAGCGGGTTCGCCTGGGGTGAGCAGTTCTTC.

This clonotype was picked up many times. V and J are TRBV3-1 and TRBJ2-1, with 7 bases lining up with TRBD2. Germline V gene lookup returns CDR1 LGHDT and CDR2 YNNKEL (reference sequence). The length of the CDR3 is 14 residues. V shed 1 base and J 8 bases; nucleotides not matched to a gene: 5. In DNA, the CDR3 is TGTGCCAGCAGCCAAGGGAAGCGGGGATATGAGCAGTTCTTC. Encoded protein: CASSQGKRGYEQFF.

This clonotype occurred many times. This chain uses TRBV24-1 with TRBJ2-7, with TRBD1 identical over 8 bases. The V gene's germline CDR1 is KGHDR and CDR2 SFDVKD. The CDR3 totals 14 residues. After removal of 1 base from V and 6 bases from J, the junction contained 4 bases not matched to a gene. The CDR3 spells CATSDFGTGGEQYF. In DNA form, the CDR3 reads TGTGCCACCAGTGATTTCGGGACAGGAGGCGAGCAGTACTTC.

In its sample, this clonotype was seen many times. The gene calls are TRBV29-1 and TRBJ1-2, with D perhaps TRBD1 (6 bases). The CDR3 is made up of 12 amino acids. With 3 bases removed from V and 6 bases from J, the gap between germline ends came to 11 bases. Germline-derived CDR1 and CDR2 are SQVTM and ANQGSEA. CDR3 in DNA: TGCAGCGTTGACAGGGGCGCGGATGGCTACACCTTC. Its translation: CSVDRGADGYTF.

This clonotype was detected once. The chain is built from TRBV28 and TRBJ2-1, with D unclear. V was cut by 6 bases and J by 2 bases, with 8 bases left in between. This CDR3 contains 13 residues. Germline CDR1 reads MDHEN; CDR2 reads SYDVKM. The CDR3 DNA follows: TGTGCCAGCAGCCCACTTGCCTACAATGAGCAGTTCTTC. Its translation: CASSPLAYNEQFF.

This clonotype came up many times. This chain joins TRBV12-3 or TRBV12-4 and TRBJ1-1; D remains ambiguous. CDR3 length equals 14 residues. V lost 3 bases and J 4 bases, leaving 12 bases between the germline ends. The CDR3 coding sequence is TGTGCCAGCAGTTTCTCCGGGGAGGGCACTGAAGCTTTCTTT. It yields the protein CASSFSGEGTEAFF.

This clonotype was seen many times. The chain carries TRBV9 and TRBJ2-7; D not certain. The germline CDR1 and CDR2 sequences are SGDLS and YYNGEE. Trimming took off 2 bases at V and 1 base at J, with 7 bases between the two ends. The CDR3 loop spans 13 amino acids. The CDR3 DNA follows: TGTGCCAGCAGCGTCGACGTTTCCTACGAGCAGTACTTC. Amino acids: CASSVDVSYEQYF.

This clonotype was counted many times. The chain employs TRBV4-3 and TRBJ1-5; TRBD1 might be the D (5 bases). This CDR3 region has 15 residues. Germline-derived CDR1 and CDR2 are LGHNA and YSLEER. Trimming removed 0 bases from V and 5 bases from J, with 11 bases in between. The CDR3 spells CASSQENRKDQPQHF. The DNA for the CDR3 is TGCGCCAGCAGCCAAGAGAACAGGAAGGATCAGCCCCAGCATTTT.

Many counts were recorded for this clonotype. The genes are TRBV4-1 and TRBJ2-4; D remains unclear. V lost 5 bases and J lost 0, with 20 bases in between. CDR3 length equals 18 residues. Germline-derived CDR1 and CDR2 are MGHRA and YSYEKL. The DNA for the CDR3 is TGCGCCAGCAGCACGGCGACTCTCAGGCGATTAGCCAAAAACATTCAGTACTTC. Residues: CASSTATLRRLAKNIQYF.

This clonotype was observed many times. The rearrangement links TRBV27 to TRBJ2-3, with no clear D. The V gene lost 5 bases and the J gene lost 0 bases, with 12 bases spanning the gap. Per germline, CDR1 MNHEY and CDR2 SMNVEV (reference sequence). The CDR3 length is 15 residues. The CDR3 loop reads CASSLRTASTDTQYF. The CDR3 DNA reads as TGTGCCAGCAGTCTAAGGACGGCTAGCACAGATACGCAGTATTTT.

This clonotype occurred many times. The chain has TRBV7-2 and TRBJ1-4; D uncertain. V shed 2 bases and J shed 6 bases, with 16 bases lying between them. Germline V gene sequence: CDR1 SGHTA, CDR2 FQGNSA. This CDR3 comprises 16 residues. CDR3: CASSLNRRVNDEKLFF. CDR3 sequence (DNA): TGTGCCAGCAGCTTAAATCGTCGGGTAAATGATGAAAAACTGTTTTTT.

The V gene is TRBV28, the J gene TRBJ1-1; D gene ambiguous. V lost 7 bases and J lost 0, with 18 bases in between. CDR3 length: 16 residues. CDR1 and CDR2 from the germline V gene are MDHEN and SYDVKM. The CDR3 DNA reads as TGTGCCAGCACCCCTCCTTTTCTAAATATGAACACTGAAGCTTTCTTT. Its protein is CASTPPFLNMNTEAFF.